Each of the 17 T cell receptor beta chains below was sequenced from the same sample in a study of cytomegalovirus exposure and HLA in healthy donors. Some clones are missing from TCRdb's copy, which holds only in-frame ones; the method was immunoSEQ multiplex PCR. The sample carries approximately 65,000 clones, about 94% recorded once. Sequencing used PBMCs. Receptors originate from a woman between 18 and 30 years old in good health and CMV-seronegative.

CDR3: CASKLTGGDGYTF. The CDR3 bases are TGTGCCAGCAAATTAACAGGGGGAGATGGCTACACCTTC. The V gene is TRBV2, the J gene TRBJ1-2; TRBD1 matches at 8 bases. V dropped 7 bases and J dropped 6; count of bases not matched to a gene: 7. The CDR3 runs 13 residues. CDR1 SNHLY and CDR2 FYNNEI come from the germline V gene.

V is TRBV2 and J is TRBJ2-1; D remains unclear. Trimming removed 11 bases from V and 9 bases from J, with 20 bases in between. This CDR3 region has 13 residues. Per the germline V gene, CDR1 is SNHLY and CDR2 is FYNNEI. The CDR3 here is CAQSSGLTGEQFF. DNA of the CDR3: TGTGCCCAAAGCAGTGGTCTGACGGGTGAGCAGTTCTTC.

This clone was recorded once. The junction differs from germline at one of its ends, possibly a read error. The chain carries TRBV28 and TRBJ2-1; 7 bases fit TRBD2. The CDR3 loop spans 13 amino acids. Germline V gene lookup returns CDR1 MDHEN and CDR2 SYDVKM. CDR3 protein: CASVPSGYNKQFF. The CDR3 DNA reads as TGTGCCAGCGTACCTAGCGGATACAATAAGCAGTTCTTC.

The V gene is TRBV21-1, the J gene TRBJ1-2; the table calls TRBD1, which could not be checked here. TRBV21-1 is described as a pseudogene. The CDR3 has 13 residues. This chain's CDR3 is CASSKAGTNGYTF. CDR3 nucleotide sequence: TGTGCCAGCAGCAAAGCGGGGACAAATGGCTACACCTTC.

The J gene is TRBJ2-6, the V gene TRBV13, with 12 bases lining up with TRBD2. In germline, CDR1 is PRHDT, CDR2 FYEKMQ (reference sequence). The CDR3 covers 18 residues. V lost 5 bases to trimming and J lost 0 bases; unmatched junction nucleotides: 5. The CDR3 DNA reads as TGTGCCAGCAGCCGTCGGACTAGCGGGGCCTCTGGGGCCAACGTCCTGACTTTC. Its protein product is CASSRRTSGASGANVLTF.

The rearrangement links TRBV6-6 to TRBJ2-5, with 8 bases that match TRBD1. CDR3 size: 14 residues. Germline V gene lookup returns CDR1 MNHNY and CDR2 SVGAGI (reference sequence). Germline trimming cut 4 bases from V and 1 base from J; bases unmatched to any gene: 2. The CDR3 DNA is TGTGCCAGCAGTTCCGGACAGGGCCAAGAGACCCAGTACTTC. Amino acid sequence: CASSSGQGQETQYF.

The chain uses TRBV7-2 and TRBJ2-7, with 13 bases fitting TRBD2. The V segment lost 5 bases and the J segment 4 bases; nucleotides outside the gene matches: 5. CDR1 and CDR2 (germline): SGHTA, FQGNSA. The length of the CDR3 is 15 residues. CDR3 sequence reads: CASSLGLAGEYEQYF. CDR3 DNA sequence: TGTGCCAGCAGCCTAGGACTAGCGGGGGAGTACGAGCAGTACTTC.

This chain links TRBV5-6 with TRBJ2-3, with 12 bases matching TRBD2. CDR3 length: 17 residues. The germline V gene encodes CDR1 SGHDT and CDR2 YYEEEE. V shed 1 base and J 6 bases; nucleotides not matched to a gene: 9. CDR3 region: CASSLRTSGNFLDTQYF. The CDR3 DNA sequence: TGTGCCAGCAGCTTGAGGACTAGCGGGAATTTTTTGGATACGCAGTATTTT.

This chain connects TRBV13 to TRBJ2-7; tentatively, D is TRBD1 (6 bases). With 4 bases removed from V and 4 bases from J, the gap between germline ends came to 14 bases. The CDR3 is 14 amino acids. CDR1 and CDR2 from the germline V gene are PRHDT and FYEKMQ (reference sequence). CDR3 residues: CASSSRQELYEQYF. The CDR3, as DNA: TGTGCCAGCAGCTCTCGACAGGAGTTATACGAGCAGTACTTC. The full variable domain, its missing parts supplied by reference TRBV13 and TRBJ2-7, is AAGVIQSPRHLIKEKRETATLKCYPIPRHDTVYWYQQGPGQDPQFLISFYEKMQSDKGSIPDRFSAQQFSDYHSELNMSSLELGDSALYFCASSSRQELYEQYFGPGTRLTVT.

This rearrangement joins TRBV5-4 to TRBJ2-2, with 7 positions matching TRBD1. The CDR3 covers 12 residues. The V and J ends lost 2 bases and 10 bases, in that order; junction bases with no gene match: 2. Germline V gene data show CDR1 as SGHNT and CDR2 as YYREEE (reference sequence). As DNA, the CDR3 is TGTGCCAGCAGCTTTGGGACAGCGGAGCTGTTTTTT. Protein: CASSFGTAELFF.

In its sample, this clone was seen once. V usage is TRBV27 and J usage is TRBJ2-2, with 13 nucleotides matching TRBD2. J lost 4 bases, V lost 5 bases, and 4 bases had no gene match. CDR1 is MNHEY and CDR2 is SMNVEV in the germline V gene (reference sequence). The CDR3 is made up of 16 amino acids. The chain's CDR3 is CASSKGTSGTTGELFF. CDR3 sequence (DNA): TGTGCCAGCAGTAAAGGGACTAGCGGGACCACCGGGGAGCTGTTTTTT.

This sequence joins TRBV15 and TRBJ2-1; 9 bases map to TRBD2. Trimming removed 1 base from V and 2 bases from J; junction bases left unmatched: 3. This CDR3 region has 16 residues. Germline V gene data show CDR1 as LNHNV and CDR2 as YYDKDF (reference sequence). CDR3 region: CATSRGVAGAYNEQFF. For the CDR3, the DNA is TGTGCCACCAGCAGAGGGGTAGCGGGAGCCTACAATGAGCAGTTCTTC.

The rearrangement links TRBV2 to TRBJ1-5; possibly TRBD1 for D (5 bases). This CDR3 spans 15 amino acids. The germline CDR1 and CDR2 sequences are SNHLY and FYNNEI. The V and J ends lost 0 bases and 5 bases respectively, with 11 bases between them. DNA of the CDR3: TGTGCCAGCAGTGAAGCTGGGCAGGGCTATCAGCCCCAGCATTTT. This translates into CASSEAGQGYQPQHF.

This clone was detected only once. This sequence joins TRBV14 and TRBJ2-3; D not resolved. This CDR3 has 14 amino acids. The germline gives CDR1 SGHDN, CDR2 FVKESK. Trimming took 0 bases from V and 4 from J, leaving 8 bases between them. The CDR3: CASSQEHLPDTQYF. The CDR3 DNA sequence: TGTGCCAGCAGCCAAGAACACCTGCCAGATACGCAGTATTTT.

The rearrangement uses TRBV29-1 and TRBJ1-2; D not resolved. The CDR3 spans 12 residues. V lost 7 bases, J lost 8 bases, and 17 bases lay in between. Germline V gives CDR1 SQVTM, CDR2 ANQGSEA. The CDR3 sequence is CSDHSGLRGYTF. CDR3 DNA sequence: TGCAGCGACCATTCAGGCCTTCGGGGCTACACCTTC.

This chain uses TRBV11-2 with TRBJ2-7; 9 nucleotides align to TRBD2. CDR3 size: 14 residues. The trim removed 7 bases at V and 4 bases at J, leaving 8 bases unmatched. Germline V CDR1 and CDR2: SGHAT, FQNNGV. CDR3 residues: CASTDSGSLYEQYF. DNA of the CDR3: TGTGCCAGCACAGATAGCGGGAGTTTGTACGAGCAGTACTTC.

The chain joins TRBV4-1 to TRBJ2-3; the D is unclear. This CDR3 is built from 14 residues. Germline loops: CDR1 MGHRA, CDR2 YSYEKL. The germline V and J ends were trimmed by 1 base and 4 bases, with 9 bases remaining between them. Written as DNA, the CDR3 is TGCGCCAGCAGCCAAGTTGGCGGCCCAGATACGCAGTATTTT. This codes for CASSQVGGPDTQYF.